The 26 T cell receptor beta chains below come from one sample, sequenced in a study of blood T cell repertoires in COVID-19. The method was immunoSEQ multiplex PCR; TCRdb's version includes in-frame clones alone and lacks a portion of them. Found here are around 57,000 clones, around 88% of them singletons; the top ten hold approximately 18%. Sequencing input: peripheral blood. These receptors were obtained from a woman aged 80 or older with active COVID-19.

The chain links TRBV9 to TRBJ2-3; 12 nucleotides match TRBD2. The CDR3 runs to 21 residues. CDR1 is SGDLS, CDR2 YYNGEE, per germline. The trim removed 4 bases at V and 2 bases at J, leaving 20 bases unmatched. The CDR3 DNA reads as TGTGCCAGCAGCATCCGCCCAGGGGGCTATTGGACTAGCGGGGCCACAGATACGCAGTATTTT. As protein: CASSIRPGGYWTSGATDTQYF.

The rearrangement uses TRBV29-1 and TRBJ1-1; D perhaps matches TRBD1 (5 bases). This CDR3 spans 15 amino acids. The V end was cut by 1 base, the J end by 2 bases, with 14 bases between. The germline gives CDR1 SQVTM, CDR2 ANQGSEA. CDR3 residues: CSVEVPGRANTEAFF. The CDR3 DNA is TGCAGCGTTGAAGTTCCGGGCAGGGCAAACACTGAAGCTTTCTTT.

This rearrangement joins TRBV5-6 to TRBJ2-7, with 7 bases aligning to TRBD2. The V gene end was trimmed by 2 bases and the J gene end by 12 bases; junction bases not matched to a gene: 14. The CDR3 covers 14 residues. The germline gives CDR1 SGHDT, CDR2 YYEEEE. CDR3: CASSLTPASGQGYF. CDR3 nucleotide sequence: TGTGCCAGCAGCTTAACACCTGCTAGCGGACAAGGGTACTTC. Looking up the rest from reference TRBV5-6 and TRBJ2-7 gives the full variable domain: DAGVTQSPTHLIKTRGQQVTLRCSPKSGHDTVSWYQQALGQGPQFIFQYYEEEERQRGNFPDRFSGHQFPNYSSELNVNALLLGDSALYLCASSLTPASGQGYFGPGTRLTVT.

V is TRBV2 and J is TRBJ2-3; D is unresolved. With 1 base removed from V and 2 bases from J, the gap between germline ends came to 4 bases. The CDR3 contains 13 residues. The germline V gene encodes CDR1 SNHLY and CDR2 FYNNEI. Here the CDR3 reads CASSEDTTDTQYF. As DNA, the CDR3 is TGTGCCAGCAGTGAAGACACCACAGATACGCAGTATTTT. The full variable domain, its missing parts supplied by reference TRBV2 and TRBJ2-3, is EPEVTQTPSHQVTQMGQEVILRCVPISNHLYFYWYRQILGQKVEFLVSFYNNEISEKSEIFDDQFSVERPDGSNFTLKIRSTKLEDSAMYFCASSEDTTDTQYFGPGTRLTVL.

V usage is TRBV4-2 and J usage is TRBJ2-2; 8 nucleotides line up with TRBD2. The CDR3 is 17 amino acids. Per the germline V gene, CDR1 is LGHNA and CDR2 is YNFKEQ. J was trimmed by 0 bases and V by 0 bases; bases with no gene match: 3. The CDR3 DNA reads TGTGCCAGCAGCCAAGATACGGGAGGGGCGAACACCGGGGAGCTGTTTTTT. Its protein is CASSQDTGGANTGELFF.

The chain carries TRBV10-3 and TRBJ2-1; D is uncertain. V was trimmed by 4 bases and J by 9 bases, leaving 10 bases between them. Germline CDR1 and CDR2: ENHRY and SYGVKD. The CDR3 consists of 12 residues. Written as DNA, the CDR3 is TGTGCCATCAGTGCGGATAGCAGTGAGCAGTTCTTC. This sequence encodes CAISADSSEQFF.

This clone came up once. The J gene is TRBJ1-5, the V gene TRBV12-3 or TRBV12-4; D remains ambiguous. The germline V and J ends were trimmed by 2 bases and 5 bases, with 7 bases remaining between them. This CDR3 region has 13 residues. This CDR3 is CASSLIEDQPQHF. CDR3 sequence (DNA): TGTGCCAGCAGTTTAATCGAGGATCAGCCCCAGCATTTT.

This chain links TRBV11-2 with TRBJ2-4; D is undetermined. With 3 bases removed from V and 0 bases from J, the gap between germline ends came to 12 bases. This CDR3 comprises 16 residues. CDR1 SGHAT and CDR2 FQNNGV come from the germline V gene. The CDR3 here is CASSFVSELAKNIQYF. CDR3 DNA sequence: TGTGCCAGCAGCTTTGTCTCGGAGCTAGCCAAAAACATTCAGTACTTC.

The rearrangement uses TRBV18 and TRBJ2-7; D possibly corresponds to TRBD2 (6 bases). Germline CDR1 is KGHSH and CDR2 is LQKENI. The V and J ends lost 1 base and 1 base respectively, with 11 bases between them. The CDR3 consists of 15 residues. The CDR3 coding sequence is TGTGCCAGCTCACCACTTGGCGGGGAGTCCTACGAGCAGTACTTC. This encodes CASSPLGGESYEQYF. Full variable domain (rest looked up from reference TRBV18 and TRBJ2-7): NAGVMQNPRHLVRRRGQEARLRCSPMKGHSHVYWYRQLPEEGLKFMVYLQKENIIDESGMPKERFSAEFPKEGPSILRIQQVVRGDSAAYFCASSPLGGESYEQYFGPGTRLTVT.

The J gene is TRBJ1-4, the V gene TRBV6-5; 7 nucleotides line up with TRBD1. The CDR3 is 15 residues long. The V gene's germline CDR1 is MNHEY and CDR2 SVGAGI. The V and J ends lost 7 bases and 6 bases, in that order; junction bases with no gene match: 11. The CDR3 nucleotides are TGTGCCAGCAAGTCGTCTGACAGGGCCTATGAAAAACTGTTTTTT. It translates to CASKSSDRAYEKLFF.

This sequence joins TRBV18 and TRBJ2-3; 11 bases line up with TRBD2. Trimming removed 4 bases from V and 2 bases from J; junction bases left unmatched: 5. This CDR3 spans 16 amino acids. Germline-derived CDR1 and CDR2 are KGHSH and LQKENI. The CDR3 DNA follows: TGTGCCAGCTCACTTAGGACTAGCGGGTACACAGATACGCAGTATTTT. As protein: CASSLRTSGYTDTQYF.

The chain couples TRBV9 to TRBJ2-5, with 9 bases identical to TRBD2. This CDR3 has 16 amino acids. The germline CDR1 and CDR2 sequences are SGDLS and YYNGEE. The ends lost 1 base at V and 1 base at J; junction bases unmatched: 5. CDR3 residues: CASSVSGGLAQETQYF. In DNA, the CDR3 is TGTGCCAGCAGCGTAAGCGGGGGGCTGGCCCAAGAGACCCAGTACTTC.

The CDR3 loop is CAWSVGLTQYF. In DNA, the CDR3 is TGTGCCTGGAGTGTGGGGCTGACCCAGTACTTC. The chain employs TRBV30 and TRBJ2-5; maybe TRBD1 (5 bases). CDR1 GTSNPN and CDR2 SVGIG come from the germline V gene (reference sequence). The CDR3 loop spans 11 amino acids. V was shortened by 0 bases and J by 7 bases, with 6 bases between the two germline ends. The entire variable domain, with the rest obtained from reference TRBV30 and TRBJ2-5, is as follows: SQTIHQWPATLVQPVGSPLSLECTVEGTSNPNLYWYRQAAGRGLQLLFYSVGIGQISSEVPQNLSASRPQDRQFILSSKKLLLSDSGFYLCAWSVGLTQYFGPGTRLLVL.

The V gene is TRBV4-1, the J gene TRBJ2-7; 9 nucleotides match TRBD2. CDR3 size: 18 residues. Unmatched junction bases numbered 18, after V lost 3 bases and J lost 6 bases. Germline values: CDR1 MGHRA, CDR2 YSYEKL. CDR3 in DNA: TGCGCCAGCAGCCAGATGCGGATTTTGCGGGGGGGTTCTTTCGAGCAGTACTTC. This translates into CASSQMRILRGGSFEQYF.

The rearrangement joins TRBV9 to TRBJ2-2, with 8 bases matching TRBD2. The CDR3 is 19 residues long. V was pared by 3 bases and J by 4 bases, with 17 bases of the junction left unmatched. CDR1 and CDR2 from the germline V gene are SGDLS and YYNGEE. DNA of the CDR3: TGTGCCAGCAGCGCCCACCCCACGGCCAGCGGGGGTGGCACCGGGGAGCTGTTTTTT. It yields the protein CASSAHPTASGGGTGELFF.

V is TRBV6-5 and J is TRBJ2-7; 8 bases line up with TRBD1. Germline CDR1 MNHEY, CDR2 SVGAGI. The CDR3 runs 14 residues. V shed 6 bases and J 7 bases; nucleotides not matched to a gene: 11. The CDR3 spells CASRSPGQGREQYF. The CDR3 bases are TGTGCCAGCAGGAGCCCCGGACAGGGCAGGGAGCAGTACTTC.

The chain links TRBV9 to TRBJ2-3; TRBD1 matches 7 bases. The V and J ends lost 0 bases and 5 bases, in that order; junction bases with no gene match: 3. Per germline, CDR1 SGDLS and CDR2 YYNGEE. The CDR3 is 14 amino acids. CDR3 coding DNA: TGTGCCAGCAGCGTAGGGCCAGGGGGAGATACGCAGTATTTT. It specifies CASSVGPGGDTQYF. Full variable domain (outside the CDR3, taken from reference TRBV9 and TRBJ2-3): DSGVTQTPKHLITATGQRVTLRCSPRSGDLSVYWYQQSLDQGLQFLIQYYNGEERAKGNILERFSAQQFPDLHSELNLSSLELGDSALYFCASSVGPGGDTQYFGPGTRLTVL.

V is TRBV7-9 and J is TRBJ2-7, with TRBD1 matching 8 bases. The germline V gene encodes CDR1 SEHNR and CDR2 FQNEAQ (reference sequence). This CDR3 is built from 16 residues. The V segment lost 2 bases and the J segment 6 bases; nucleotides outside the gene matches: 12. In nucleotides, the CDR3 is TGTGCCAGCAGCTTATCGTCGGGACAGGCTTCCAGCGAGCAGTACTTC. Its protein product is CASSLSSGQASSEQYF.

This clone came up a few times. CDR3 region: CASRTGAYEQYF. The CDR3 DNA follows: TGTGCCAGCAGGACAGGGGCCTACGAGCAGTACTTC. The chain recombines TRBV2 with TRBJ2-7, with 8 positions matching TRBD1. V dropped 6 bases and J dropped 2; count of bases not matched to a gene: 0. The CDR3 is made up of 12 amino acids. Germline assignment: CDR1 SNHLY and CDR2 FYNNEI. The full variable domain, completed using reference TRBV2 and TRBJ2-7, is EPEVTQTPSHQVTQMGQEVILRCVPISNHLYFYWYRQILGQKVEFLVSFYNNEISEKSEIFDDQFSVERPDGSNFTLKIRSTKLEDSAMYFCASRTGAYEQYFGPGTRLTVT.

This rearrangement joins TRBV28 to TRBJ2-7; 8 nucleotides line up with TRBD1. Germline V gene sequence: CDR1 MDHEN, CDR2 SYDVKM. There are 13 residues in the CDR3. The ends lost 6 bases at V and 4 bases at J; junction bases unmatched: 5. CDR3 residues: CASRTTGVYEQYF. CDR3 nucleotides: TGTGCCAGCAGAACGACAGGGGTATACGAGCAGTACTTC.

The chain has TRBV5-5 and TRBJ2-7, with 8 bases matching TRBD2. Germline-derived CDR1 and CDR2 are SGHKS and YYEKEE (reference sequence). J gave up 7 bases and V 4 bases, and 13 bases lay outside the gene matches. The CDR3 has 15 residues. The DNA for the CDR3 is TGTGCCAGCAGCACACTAGCCGGGGGGGCCAGTGAGCAGTACTTC. Amino acid sequence: CASSTLAGGASEQYF.

CDR3 region: CASTPFGRGEETQYF. CDR3 coding DNA: TGTGCCAGCACCCCTTTTGGGCGGGGTGAAGAGACCCAGTACTTC. The V call is TRBV5-6, the J call TRBJ2-5; TRBD2 might be the D (6 bases). CDR1 is SGHDT, CDR2 YYEEEE, per germline. This CDR3 region has 15 residues. V shed 6 bases and J shed 3 bases, with 18 bases lying between them.

The rearrangement uses TRBV7-3 and TRBJ2-1; TRBD2 aligns across 7 bases. After removal of 5 bases from V and 3 bases from J, the junction contained 7 bases not matched to a gene. CDR1 is SGHTA, CDR2 FQGTGA, per germline. The CDR3 extends over 15 amino acids. CDR3 residues: CASSTSGANYNEQFF. CDR3 DNA sequence: TGTGCCAGCAGCACGAGCGGGGCAAACTACAATGAGCAGTTCTTC.

The chain carries TRBV9 and TRBJ2-5, with 8 bases lining up with TRBD2. This CDR3 contains 17 residues. CDR1 SGDLS and CDR2 YYNGEE come from the germline V gene. After removal of 1 base from V and 1 base from J, the junction contained 9 bases not matched to a gene. This chain's CDR3 is CASSVSGSPHIQETQYF. In DNA, the CDR3 is TGTGCCAGCAGCGTAAGCGGGAGCCCCCACATCCAAGAGACCCAGTACTTC.

This clone was seen only once. The junction differs from germline at one of its ends, possibly a read error. V and J are TRBV27 and TRBJ2-3; TRBD2 aligns across 11 bases. Germline V gene data show CDR1 as MNHEY and CDR2 as SMNVEV (reference sequence). This CDR3 is built from 17 residues. DNA of the CDR3: TGTGCCAGCAGTTTTATTGGGACTAGCGGCCCCACATATACGCAGTATTTT. Protein product: CASSFIGTSGPTYTQYF.

This chain joins TRBV19 and TRBJ2-2; D uncertain. The CDR3 loop spans 16 amino acids. With 9 bases removed from V and 0 bases from J, the gap between germline ends came to 17 bases. Looked up from germline, CDR1 is LNHDA and CDR2 is SQIVND (reference sequence). CDR3 loop: CASQTSAVANTGELFF. CDR3 sequence (DNA): TGTGCCAGCCAGACTTCGGCCGTGGCGAACACCGGGGAGCTGTTTTTT.